The present TCR beta chain was sequenced within a study of blood T cells in healthy people across ages. This clonotype has only a few counts. Its antigen is still unknown. Whole-study findings and limits: Strongly correlated with naive T cell percentage was TCR beta diversity. Diversity was higher, and naive CD4+ cells more numerous, in long-lived donors than in aged donors. Roughly linear age-related decline in beta diversity appeared, significant by age around 38.

Primers used in a second PCR of about 6 to 11 cycles were a sample-barcoded 5' primer and a J-beta primer mix. TCRdb re-derived calls from the 5' RACE reads in MiXCR, one entry per CDR3 protein. The sample consists of roughly 1.4 million distinct CDR3 sequences, 59% of them appearing once. All donors came from Russia, were Caucasian and healthy, and spanned ages about 6 to 90. Germline CDR1 reads MNHEY; CDR2 reads SVGEGT. The length of the CDR3 is 15 residues. V was clipped by 2 bases and J by 2 bases, with 13 bases between them. Sequencing was carried out using blood. The chain is built from TRBV6-2 or TRBV6-3 and TRBJ2-7; D gene uncertain. This clonotype was obtained from a man between 18 and 35 years old in good health. CDR3 nucleotide sequence: TGTGCCAGCAGTTACGGGGTCGTCCCACCCTACGAGCAGTACTTC. Protein: CASSYGVVPPYEQYF.